The clone carrying this T cell receptor (beta chain) occurred many times. As yet, its antigen is unknown. The sample originates from a study of CD8 T cells in ankylosing spondylitis. Quantitative 5'-RACE with molecular barcodes generated TCR beta libraries. In TCRdb, the 5' RACE reads were re-called with MiXCR into one record per CDR3 protein. The table shows some 150,000 distinct CDR3 sequences, with roughly 11% occurring only once. Whole-study results and caveats: Past studies reported some motif variants in reactive arthritis synovial fluid and blood.

Sequenced sample: blood, either unsorted or a sorted T cell fraction (not recorded which). The receptor was derived from a female donor with ankylosing spondylitis or in good health (not recorded which).

The DNA of the CDR3 is TGTGCCAGCAGTCCCTTTACAGGGTCTGACGACGAGCAGTACTTC. Its protein product is CASSPFTGSDDEQYF. This sequence joins TRBV28 and TRBJ2-7, with D tentatively TRBD1 (6 bases). V lost 5 bases, J lost 5 bases, and 19 bases lay in between. There are 15 residues in the CDR3. CDR1 is MDHEN and CDR2 is SYDVKM in the germline V gene.